This is a list of T cell receptor beta chains from one sample in a study of cytomegalovirus exposure and HLA in healthy donors. Data came from immunoSEQ multiplex PCR; TCRdb stores just in-frame clones and leaves some out. This sample has 160,000 or so clones, with about 78% found just once. The sample comprised PBMCs. Source of these receptors: a man aged 55 to 70 in good health and CMV-seronegative. CDR3s include the opening cysteine and the closing phenylalanine or tryptophan. A D gene is named only where the DNA matches it firmly. A row's size may be missing; if present it is once, few, many or a size class.

cdr3_nt: TGCGCCAGCAGCCCTAGGGACTCCTATGAGCAGTTCTTC
cdr3_aa: CASSPRDSYEQFF
j_call: TRBJ2-1
d_call: -
v_call: TRBV4-1
clone_size: -

cdr3_nt: TGCGCCAGCAGTGAGGGGTGGGAGGAGACCCAGTACTTC
cdr3_aa: CASSEGWEETQYF
j_call: TRBJ2-5
d_call: -
v_call: TRBV10-2
clone_size: -

cdr3_nt: TGTGCCACCAGCAGAGATCTAGGGACTAGCGGATCGGAAGAGACCCAGTACTTC
cdr3_aa: CATSRDLGTSGSEETQYF
j_call: TRBJ2-5
d_call: TRBD2
v_call: TRBV15
clone_size: -

cdr3_nt: TGCAGCGTTGCCCCCGGGACAACAGATACGCAGTATTTT
cdr3_aa: CSVAPGTTDTQYF
j_call: TRBJ2-3
d_call: -
v_call: TRBV29-1
clone_size: -

cdr3_nt: TGTGCCACCAGCAGACGAGGACAGGAAGAAAAACTGTTTTTT
cdr3_aa: CATSRRGQEEKLFF
j_call: TRBJ1-4
d_call: TRBD1
v_call: TRBV15
clone_size: -

cdr3_nt: TGTGCCAGCAGTGCGGGACTCCCATCCTACGAGCAGTACTTC
cdr3_aa: CASSAGLPSYEQYF
j_call: TRBJ2-7
d_call: -
v_call: TRBV25-1
clone_size: -

cdr3_nt: TGTGCCAGTAGTAAGACCGGGACAGGGGTTAACTCTGGGGCCAACGTCCTGACTTTC
cdr3_aa: CASSKTGTGVNSGANVLTF
j_call: TRBJ2-6
d_call: TRBD1
v_call: TRBV19
clone_size: -

cdr3_nt: TGCGCCAGCAGGGTCACAGGGGCGCCCGGGGAGCTGTTTTTT
cdr3_aa: CASRVTGAPGELFF
j_call: TRBJ2-2
d_call: TRBD1
v_call: TRBV10-2
clone_size: -

cdr3_nt: TGTGCCAGCAGAAGACTAGCGGAAGAGACCCAGTACTTC
cdr3_aa: CASRRLAEETQYF
j_call: TRBJ2-5
d_call: TRBD2
v_call: TRBV27
clone_size: -

cdr3_nt: TGTGCCAGCCATGACAGGCCGAACACCGGGGAGCTGTTTTTT
cdr3_aa: CASHDRPNTGELFF
j_call: TRBJ2-2
d_call: -
v_call: TRBV28
clone_size: -

cdr3_nt: TGCGCCAGCAGCTTGAGACAGGGGGCTGGAGAGACCCAGTACTTC
cdr3_aa: CASSLRQGAGETQYF
j_call: TRBJ2-5
d_call: TRBD1
v_call: TRBV5-1
clone_size: -

cdr3_nt: TGTGCCAGCAGCTTGCGTCGCGGATACAATGAGCAGTTCTTC
cdr3_aa: CASSLRRGYNEQFF
j_call: TRBJ2-1
d_call: -
v_call: TRBV5-8
clone_size: once

cdr3_nt: TGCGCCAGCAGCGTGGACAGTATATCCTACGAGCAGTACTTC
cdr3_aa: CASSVDSISYEQYF
j_call: TRBJ2-7
d_call: -
v_call: TRBV5-1
clone_size: -

cdr3_nt: TGTGCCAGCAGCTTAATTCCGGGAGGGCTAAGCTCCTACAATGAGCAGTTCTTC
cdr3_aa: CASSLIPGGLSSYNEQFF
j_call: TRBJ2-1
d_call: TRBD2
v_call: TRBV7-3
clone_size: -